This T cell receptor beta chain is drawn from a study of T cells in Graves' hyperthyroidism and ophthalmopathy. Findings of the study overall: Expanded thyroid clonotypes (above 0.001) were mostly also found in blood.

Researchers barred patients who had uncontrolled infection, other autoimmune disease, pregnancy or lactation. Any symptoms of ophthalmopathy came after the first hyperthyroidism diagnosis, from which the blood sample dates. The CDR3 runs to 17 residues. The germline CDR1 and CDR2 sequences are MDHEN and SYDVKM. V gave up 7 bases and J gave up 0 bases; unmatched junction bases: 12. This clonotype was seen ten or more times. The antigen is undetermined. TCR beta CDR3 regions were amplified from RNA. HTBI primers were the set used in a first-round RT-PCR of the TCR CDR3. Using its own MiXCR run on the multiplex PCR reads, TCRdb lists one record per CDR3 protein. There are under 350,000 distinct CDR3 sequences in the sample; 25% to 30% occur only once, and roughly a quarter lies in the top ten.

This TCR came from a man aged 40-49 years with Graves' hyperthyroidism that later progressed to Graves' ophthalmopathy. The chain recombines TRBV28 with TRBJ1-3; 7 nucleotides agree with TRBD1. Sequenced input: blood. The CDR3 DNA is TGTGCCAGCAATTTGGGTCTGTACAGGGGCTCTGGAAACACCATATATTTT. Residues: CASNLGLYRGSGNTIYF.